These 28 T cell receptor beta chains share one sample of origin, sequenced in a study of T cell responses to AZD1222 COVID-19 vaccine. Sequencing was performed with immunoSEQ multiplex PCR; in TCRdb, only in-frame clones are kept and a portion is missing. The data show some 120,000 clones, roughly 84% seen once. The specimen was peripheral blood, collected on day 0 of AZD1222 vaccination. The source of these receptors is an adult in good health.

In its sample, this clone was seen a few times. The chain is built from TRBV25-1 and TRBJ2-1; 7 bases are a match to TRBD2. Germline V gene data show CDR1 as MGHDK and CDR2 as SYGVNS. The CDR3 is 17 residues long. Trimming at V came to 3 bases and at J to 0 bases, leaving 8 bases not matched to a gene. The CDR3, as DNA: TGTGCCAGCAGTGATCCTCAGCGGGGACCCTCCTACAATGAGCAGTTCTTC. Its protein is CASSDPQRGPSYNEQFF.

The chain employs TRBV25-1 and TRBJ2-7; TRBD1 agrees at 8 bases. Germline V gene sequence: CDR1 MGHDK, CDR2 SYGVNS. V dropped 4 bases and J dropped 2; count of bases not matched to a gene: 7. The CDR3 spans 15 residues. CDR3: CASSARTGLTYEQYF. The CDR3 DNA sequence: TGTGCCAGCAGTGCCCGGACAGGGCTGACCTACGAGCAGTACTTC.

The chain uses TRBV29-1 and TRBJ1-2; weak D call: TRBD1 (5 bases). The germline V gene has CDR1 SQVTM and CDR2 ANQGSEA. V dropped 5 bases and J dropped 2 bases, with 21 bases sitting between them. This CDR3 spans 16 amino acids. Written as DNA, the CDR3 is TGCAGCGTTCCCATCTCGGGGGGACTGAAAAACTATGGCTACACCTTC. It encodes CSVPISGGLKNYGYTF.

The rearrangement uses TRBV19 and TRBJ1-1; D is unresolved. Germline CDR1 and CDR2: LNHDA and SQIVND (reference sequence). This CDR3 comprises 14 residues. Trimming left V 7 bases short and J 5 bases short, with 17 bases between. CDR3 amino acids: CASTPLFRGTEAFF. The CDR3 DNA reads TGTGCCAGTACCCCCCTGTTTCGGGGAACTGAAGCTTTCTTT.

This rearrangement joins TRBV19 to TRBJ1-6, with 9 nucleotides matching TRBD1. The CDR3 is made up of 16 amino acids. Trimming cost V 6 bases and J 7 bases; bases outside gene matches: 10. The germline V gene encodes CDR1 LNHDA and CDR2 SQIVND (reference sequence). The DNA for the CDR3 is TGTGCCAGTAGACTTGGGACAGGGCCAAACAATTCACCCCTCCACTTT. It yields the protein CASRLGTGPNNSPLHF.

Here the CDR3 DNA reads TGTGCCAGCAGCTTGGCGGCGGCGAACACTGAAGCTTTCTTT. This translates into CASSLAAANTEAFF. The chain recombines TRBV5-4 with TRBJ1-1; D gene uncertain. The germline V and J ends were trimmed by 0 bases and 1 base, with 7 bases remaining between them. CDR3 length: 14 amino acids. Germline V CDR1 and CDR2: SGHNT, YYREEE (reference sequence).

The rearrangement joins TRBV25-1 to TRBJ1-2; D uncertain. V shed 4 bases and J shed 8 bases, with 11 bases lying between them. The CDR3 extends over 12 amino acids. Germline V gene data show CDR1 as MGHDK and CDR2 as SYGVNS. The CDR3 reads CASSAPREGYTF. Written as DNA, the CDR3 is TGTGCCAGCAGTGCGCCCCGGGAAGGCTACACCTTC.

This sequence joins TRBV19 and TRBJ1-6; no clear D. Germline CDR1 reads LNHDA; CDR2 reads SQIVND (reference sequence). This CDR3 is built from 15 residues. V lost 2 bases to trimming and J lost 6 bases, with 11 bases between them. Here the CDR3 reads CASSIQGSGNSPLHF. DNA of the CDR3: TGTGCCAGTAGTATACAAGGATCGGGTAATTCACCCCTCCACTTT. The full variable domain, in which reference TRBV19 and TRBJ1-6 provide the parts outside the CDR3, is DGGITQSPKYLFRKEGQNVTLSCEQNLNHDAMYWYRQDPGQGLRLIYYSQIVNDFQKGDIAEGYSVSREKKESFPLTVTSAQKNPTAFYLCASSIQGSGNSPLHFGNGTRLTVT.

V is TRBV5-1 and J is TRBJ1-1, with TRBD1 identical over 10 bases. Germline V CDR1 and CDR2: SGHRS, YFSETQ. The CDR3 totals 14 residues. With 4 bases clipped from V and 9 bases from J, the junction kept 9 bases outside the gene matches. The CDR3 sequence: CASSLARDRGKAFF. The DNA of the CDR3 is TGCGCCAGCAGCCTGGCCCGGGACAGGGGAAAAGCTTTCTTT.

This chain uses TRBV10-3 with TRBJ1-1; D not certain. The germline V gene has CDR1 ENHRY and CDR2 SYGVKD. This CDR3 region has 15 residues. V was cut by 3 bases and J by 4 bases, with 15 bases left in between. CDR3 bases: TGTGCCATCAGTGACAGCCAAGGGAAGGGCACTGAAGCTTTCTTT. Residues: CAISDSQGKGTEAFF.

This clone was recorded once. Here the CDR3 reads CASSPQGAGVLGTQYF. CDR3 coding DNA: TGTGCCAGCAGCCCACAGGGGGCAGGAGTTTTGGGGACCCAGTACTTC. The chain is built from TRBV7-8 and TRBJ2-5; 9 bases match TRBD1. The trim removed 5 bases at V and 7 bases at J, leaving 14 bases unmatched. Germline V gene lookup returns CDR1 SGHVS and CDR2 FQNEAQ. There are 16 residues in the CDR3.

The CDR3 nucleotides are TGTGCCAGCAGTCTCAGGGTTGGCAATCAGCCCCAGCATTTT. Translated, it gives CASSLRVGNQPQHF. This rearrangement joins TRBV6-5 to TRBJ1-5, with TRBD1 as a possible D gene (5 bases). CDR3 length: 14 residues. Germline CDR1 is MNHEY and CDR2 is SVGAGI. Trimming removed 5 bases at V and 2 bases at J, with 10 bases between.

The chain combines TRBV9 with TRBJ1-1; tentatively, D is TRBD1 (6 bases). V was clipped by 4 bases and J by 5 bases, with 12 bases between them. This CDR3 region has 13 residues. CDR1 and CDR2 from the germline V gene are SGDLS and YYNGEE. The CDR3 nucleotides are TGTGCCAGCAGCCCCCTAGGGGGTACTGAAGCTTTCTTT. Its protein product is CASSPLGGTEAFF. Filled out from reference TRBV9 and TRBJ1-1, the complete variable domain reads DSGVTQTPKHLITATGQRVTLRCSPRSGDLSVYWYQQSLDQGLQFLIQYYNGEERAKGNILERFSAQQFPDLHSELNLSSLELGDSALYFCASSPLGGTEAFFGQGTRLTVV.

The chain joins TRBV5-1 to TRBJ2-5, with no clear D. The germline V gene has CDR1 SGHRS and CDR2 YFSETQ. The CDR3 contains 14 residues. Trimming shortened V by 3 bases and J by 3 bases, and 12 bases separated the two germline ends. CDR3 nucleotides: TGCGCCAGCAGCTCGCCAGGTGGGGAAGAGACCCAGTACTTC. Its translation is CASSSPGGEETQYF.

This chain's CDR3 is CASSTVGGRDTEAFF. The CDR3 DNA follows: TGTGCCAGCAGCACAGTAGGGGGGAGGGACACTGAAGCTTTCTTT. The chain uses TRBV7-6 and TRBJ1-1; maybe TRBD1 (6 bases). Trimming took 5 bases from V and 3 from J, leaving 16 bases between them. The CDR3 loop spans 15 amino acids. The V gene's germline CDR1 is SGHVS and CDR2 FNYEAQ. The variable domain in full, completed from reference TRBV7-6 and TRBJ1-1, reads GAGVSQSPRYKVTKRGQDVALRCDPISGHVSLYWYRQALGQGPEFLTYFNYEAQQDKSGLPNDRFSAERPEGSISTLTIQRTEQRDSAMYRCASSTVGGRDTEAFFGQGTRLTVV.

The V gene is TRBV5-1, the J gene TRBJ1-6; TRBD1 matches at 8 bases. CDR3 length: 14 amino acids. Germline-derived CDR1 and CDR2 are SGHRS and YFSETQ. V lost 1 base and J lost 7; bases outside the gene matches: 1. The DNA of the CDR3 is TGCGCCAGCAGCTTGACAGGGGGAAATTCACCCCTCCACTTT. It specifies CASSLTGGNSPLHF.

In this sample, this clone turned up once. CDR3 coding DNA: TGTGCCTGGAGCGAGGGGGGGAACTATGGCTACACCTTC. This gives the protein CAWSEGGNYGYTF. This chain links TRBV30 with TRBJ1-2, with D possibly matching TRBD1 (6 bases). CDR1 GTSNPN and CDR2 SVGIG come from the germline V gene (reference sequence). This CDR3 has 13 amino acids. V shed 3 bases and J shed 2 bases, with 10 bases lying between them.

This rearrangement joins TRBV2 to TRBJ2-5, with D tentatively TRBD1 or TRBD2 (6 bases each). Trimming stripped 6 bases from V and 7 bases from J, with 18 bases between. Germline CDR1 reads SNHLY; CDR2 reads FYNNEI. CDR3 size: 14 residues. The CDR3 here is CASSPGGAHGTQYF. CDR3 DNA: TGTGCCAGCAGCCCCGGGGGCGCGCATGGGACCCAGTACTTC.

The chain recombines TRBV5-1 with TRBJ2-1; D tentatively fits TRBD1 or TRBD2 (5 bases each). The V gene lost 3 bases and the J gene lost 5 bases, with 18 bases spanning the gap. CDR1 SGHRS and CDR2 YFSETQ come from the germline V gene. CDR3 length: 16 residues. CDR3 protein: CASSSQSGPIHNEQFF. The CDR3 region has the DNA TGCGCCAGCAGCTCCCAGTCGGGACCCATACACAATGAGCAGTTCTTC.

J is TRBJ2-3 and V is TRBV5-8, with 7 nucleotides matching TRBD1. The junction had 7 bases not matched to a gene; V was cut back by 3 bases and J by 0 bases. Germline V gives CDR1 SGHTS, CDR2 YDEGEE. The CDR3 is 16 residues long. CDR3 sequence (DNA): TGTGCCAGCAGCTCAGCCCGGGACAGTAGCACAGATACGCAGTATTTT. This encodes CASSSARDSSTDTQYF. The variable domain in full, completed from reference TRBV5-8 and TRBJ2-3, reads EAGVTQSPTHLIKTRGQQATLRCSPISGHTSVYWYQQALGLGLQFLLWYDEGEERNRGNFPPRFSGRQFPNYSSELNVNALELEDSALYLCASSSARDSSTDTQYFGPGTRLTVL.

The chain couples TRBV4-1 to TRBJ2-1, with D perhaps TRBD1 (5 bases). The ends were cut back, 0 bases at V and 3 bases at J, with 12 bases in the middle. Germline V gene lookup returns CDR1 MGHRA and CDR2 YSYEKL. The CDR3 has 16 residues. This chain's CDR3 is CASSQESRAYYNEQFF. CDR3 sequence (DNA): TGCGCCAGCAGCCAAGAGTCCAGGGCCTACTACAATGAGCAGTTCTTC.

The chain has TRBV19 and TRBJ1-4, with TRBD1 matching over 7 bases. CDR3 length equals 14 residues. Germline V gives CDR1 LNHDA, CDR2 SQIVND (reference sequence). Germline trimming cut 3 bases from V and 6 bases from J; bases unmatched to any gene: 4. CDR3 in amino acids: CASSIRGADEKLFF. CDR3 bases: TGTGCCAGTAGTATCAGGGGGGCCGATGAAAAACTGTTTTTT.

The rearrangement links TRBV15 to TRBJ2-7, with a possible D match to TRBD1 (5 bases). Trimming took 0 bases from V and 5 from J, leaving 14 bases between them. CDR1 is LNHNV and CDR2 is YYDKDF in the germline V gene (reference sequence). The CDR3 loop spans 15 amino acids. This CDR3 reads CATSRDTLQGHEQYF. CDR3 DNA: TGTGCCACCAGCAGAGATACTCTCCAGGGCCACGAGCAGTACTTC.

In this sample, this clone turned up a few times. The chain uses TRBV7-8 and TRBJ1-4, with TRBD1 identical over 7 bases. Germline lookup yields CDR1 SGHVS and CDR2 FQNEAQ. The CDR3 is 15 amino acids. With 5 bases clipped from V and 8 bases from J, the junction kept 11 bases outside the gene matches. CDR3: CASSVSRGQEEKLFF. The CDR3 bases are TGTGCCAGCAGCGTTAGTAGGGGGCAGGAGGAAAAACTGTTTTTT.

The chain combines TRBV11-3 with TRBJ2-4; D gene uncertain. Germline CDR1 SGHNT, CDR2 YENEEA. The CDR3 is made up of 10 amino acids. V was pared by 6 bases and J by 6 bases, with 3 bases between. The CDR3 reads CASRVNIQYF. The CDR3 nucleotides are TGTGCCAGCAGGGTAAACATTCAGTACTTC.

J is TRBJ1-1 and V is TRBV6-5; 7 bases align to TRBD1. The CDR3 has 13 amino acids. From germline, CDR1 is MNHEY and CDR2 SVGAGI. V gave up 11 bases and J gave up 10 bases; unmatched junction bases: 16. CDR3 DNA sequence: TGTGCCGGGGTCGGGACAGCAAAATCAGGAGCTTTCTTT. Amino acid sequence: CAGVGTAKSGAFF.

CDR3 DNA: TGTGCCAGCAGCTTAGCCCCAGGGTCAGGAAACACCATATATTTT. This codes for CASSLAPGSGNTIYF. The chain is built from TRBV7-9 and TRBJ1-3; D may be TRBD1 (5 bases). Trimming cost V 0 bases and J 4 bases, with 10 bases left between them. CDR3 length: 15 amino acids. CDR1 and CDR2 (germline): SEHNR, FQNEAQ (reference sequence).

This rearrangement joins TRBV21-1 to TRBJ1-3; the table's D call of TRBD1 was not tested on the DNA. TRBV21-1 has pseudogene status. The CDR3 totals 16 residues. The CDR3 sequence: CASSKEGRASGNTIYF. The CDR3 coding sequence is TGTGCCAGCAGCAAAGAGGGCAGGGCGTCTGGAAACACCATATATTTT.